This T cell receptor (beta chain) was recorded in a study of cytomegalovirus exposure and HLA in healthy donors. Findings and caveats of the study: Researchers counted around 150 TCR beta chains as cytomegalovirus-associated. In an earlier analysis, in approximately 570 donors, most V segments appeared productive either ~87% or ~30% of the time. Sequencing depth roughly uniform across donors was assumed in presence/absence analyses.

Vbeta (60) and Jbeta (13) primers were used in the PCR. Per the original methods: An analysis that came later counted some 85 million unique TCR beta chains, 10 million to 12 million shared. Profiling relied on immunoSEQ multiplex PCR, and the TCRdb table lists in-frame clones only, not all of them. V and J calls and clone size are as listed in that table; D and trimming were resolved from the DNA. The sample table includes 100,000 to 150,000 clones. As to this clone: Its antigen is unidentified.

The CDR3 length is 13 residues. CDR1 is SGHTA, CDR2 FQGTGA, per germline. V was trimmed by 2 bases and J by 8 bases, leaving 10 bases between them. The origin of this receptor is a man aged 35-49 years in good health and CMV-seronegative. Sequenced: PBMCs. V usage is TRBV7-3 and J usage is TRBJ2-1; D is perhaps TRBD2 (5 bases). The CDR3 DNA sequence: TGTGCCAGCAGCTTACGACCAGCGGATGAGCAGTTCTTC. This codes for CASSLRPADEQFF. Supplemented by reference TRBV7-3 and TRBJ2-1, the full variable domain reads GAGVSQTPSNKVTEKGKYVELRCDPISGHTALYWYRQSLGQGPEFLIYFQGTGAADDSGLPNDRFFAVRPEGSVSTLKIQRTERGDSAVYLCASSLRPADEQFFGPGTRLTVL.